This T cell receptor beta chain was sequenced during a study of T cells in Graves' hyperthyroidism and ophthalmopathy. As for the study in general: Initial diagnosis, before any treatment, was when peripheral blood was collected. Findings and caveats of the study: Model-based prediction identified ophthalmopathy a median about 7 months prior to its onset.

Each 10 ml fresh peripheral blood draw supplied the PBMCs. TCR beta CDR3 regions were amplified from RNA. Carried out on the TCR CDR3, a first-round RT-PCR used the HTBI primer set. MiXCR, applied by TCRdb to the multiplex PCR reads, yields one record per CDR3 protein. The table includes about 680,000 distinct CDR3 sequences, approximately 40% detected once. A note on this clonotype: Antigen specificity is unknown.

The TCR comes from a woman between 35 and 50 years old with Graves' hyperthyroidism. The sequencing input was blood.

CDR3 coding DNA: TGTGCCAGCAGTTACTCGAGAGGGGGAGGGACAGGGGGTAAAGAGCAGTACTTC. Its translation: CASSYSRGGGTGGKEQYF. The chain uses TRBV6-5 and TRBJ2-7; TRBD1 matches at 11 bases. Germline V gene sequence: CDR1 MNHEY, CDR2 SVGAGI. The CDR3 contains 18 residues. With V trimmed by 0 bases and J by 7 bases, 14 bases remained unmatched.